Below are 15 T cell receptor beta chains sequenced from a single sample in a study of T-cell reconstitution after alpha-beta-depleted transplantation in children. Using unique molecular identifiers, the investigators prepared the TCRbeta library. TCRdb re-called the PCR reads with MiXCR, one entry per CDR3 protein. The table lists around 490,000 distinct CDR3 sequences, about an eighth of them singletons. Sequenced material: PBMCs, mostly from graft donor cells, taken 180 days after TCRalphabeta/CD19-depleted stem cell transplant. The receptor set was obtained from a female patient aged 2-9 years who had a stem cell transplant for aplastic anemia, so the T cells may come from the graft donor.

The chain links TRBV29-1 to TRBJ2-1; the match to TRBD2 covers 8 bases. This CDR3 is 14 amino acids long. Germline lookup yields CDR1 SQVTM and CDR2 ANQGSEA. With V trimmed by 2 bases and J by 6 bases, 6 bases remained unmatched. CDR3 coding DNA: TGCAGCGTTGAATGGCGGGAGGATTTCAATGAGCAGTTCTTC. Translating gives CSVEWREDFNEQFF.

This clonotype was seen a few times. The gene calls are TRBV9 and TRBJ2-3; TRBD2 agrees at 9 bases. This CDR3 has 17 residues. Germline lookup yields CDR1 SGDLS and CDR2 YYNGEE. The trim removed 3 bases at V and 1 base at J, leaving 9 bases unmatched. CDR3 DNA: TGTGCCAGCAGCGCCTCCCCCTCTAGCGGGGGCACAGATACGCAGTATTTT. Its translation: CASSASPSSGGTDTQYF.

This clonotype occurred a few times. The V call is TRBV20-1, the J call TRBJ2-1; D ambiguous. Germline-derived CDR1 and CDR2 are DFQATT and SNEGSKA (reference sequence). The CDR3 extends over 11 amino acids. Deletions cut 3 bases from V and 6 bases from J, with 6 bases between. CDR3 sequence (DNA): TGCAGTGCTAGTTCGCTCAATGAGCAGTTCTTC. Its protein is CSASSLNEQFF.

This chain links TRBV20-1 with TRBJ1-2; TRBD1 agrees at 11 bases. There are 12 residues in the CDR3. Germline V CDR1 and CDR2: DFQATT, SNEGSKA (reference sequence). Germline trimming cut 5 bases from V and 8 bases from J; bases unmatched to any gene: 4. Here the CDR3 reads CSADGTGGGYTF. The CDR3 DNA sequence: TGCAGTGCTGACGGGACAGGGGGAGGCTACACCTTC.

This clonotype was counted only a few times. The rearrangement links TRBV16 to TRBJ2-7; D is possibly TRBD2 (6 bases). The V gene lost 4 bases and the J gene lost 9 bases, with 25 bases spanning the gap. This CDR3 contains 16 residues. Germline V gives CDR1 KGHSY, CDR2 FQNENV. The CDR3 DNA is TGTGCCAGCAGCCTCAATACGCCCCGGGACTTAACACGGCAGTACGTC. It encodes CASSLNTPRDLTRQYV.

The rearrangement uses TRBV12-3 or TRBV12-4 and TRBJ1-6; TRBD1 matches at 9 bases. J gave up 8 bases and V 4 bases, and 3 bases lay outside the gene matches. The CDR3 has 14 residues. CDR3 DNA sequence: TGTGCCAGCAGTTCCGACAGGGGGTATTCACCCCTCCACTTT. The encoded protein is CASSSDRGYSPLHF.

This clonotype was recorded at least ten times. The genes are TRBV3-1 and TRBJ2-5; 13 bases fit TRBD2. Trimming cost V 5 bases and J 4 bases; bases outside gene matches: 16. The CDR3 contains 19 residues. Germline CDR1 is LGHDT and CDR2 is YNNKEL (reference sequence). CDR3 sequence reads: CASSDTGTSGDVRGETQYF. The CDR3 DNA reads TGTGCCAGCAGCGACACAGGGACTAGCGGGGATGTACGGGGAGAGACCCAGTACTTC.

The chain combines TRBV12-3 or TRBV12-4 with TRBJ2-3, with TRBD2 identical over 10 bases. J was trimmed by 4 bases and V by 3 bases; bases with no gene match: 4. This CDR3 is built from 15 residues. CDR3 region: CASSLSGRASDTQYF. In DNA form, the CDR3 reads TGTGCCAGCAGTTTGAGCGGGAGGGCATCAGATACGCAGTATTTT.

As for this clonotype: The junction departs from the called germline gene at one end, perhaps through a read error. The chain uses TRBV20-1 and TRBJ2-1; 14 bases fit TRBD2. CDR3 length equals 19 residues. CDR1 is DFQATT and CDR2 is SNEGSKA in the germline V gene (reference sequence). CDR3: CCARGAGTSGRSRWNEQFF. The CDR3 nucleotides are TGCTGTGCTAGAGGGGCGGGGACTAGCGGGAGAAGTCGGTGGAATGAGCAGTTCTTC.

This clonotype came up a few times. This sequence joins TRBV9 and TRBJ1-2, with no clear D. V shed 8 bases and J shed 4 bases, with 18 bases lying between them. The CDR3 contains 14 residues. Per the germline V gene, CDR1 is SGDLS and CDR2 is YYNGEE. The CDR3 region is CASKGRLHLYGYTF. CDR3 coding DNA: TGTGCCAGTAAAGGACGGCTCCACCTCTATGGCTACACCTTC. The full variable domain, in which reference TRBV9 and TRBJ1-2 provide the parts outside the CDR3, is DSGVTQTPKHLITATGQRVTLRCSPRSGDLSVYWYQQSLDQGLQFLIQYYNGEERAKGNILERFSAQQFPDLHSELNLSSLELGDSALYFCASKGRLHLYGYTFGSGTRLTVV.

The sample holds many counts of this clonotype. The chain combines TRBV12-3 or TRBV12-4 with TRBJ1-1; D may be TRBD1 (5 bases). This CDR3 contains 13 residues. Trimming pared 3 bases from V and 1 base from J, leaving 6 bases between. This CDR3 reads CASSFTGNTEAFF. For the CDR3, the DNA is TGTGCCAGCAGTTTTACAGGGAACACTGAAGCTTTCTTT.

In its sample, this clonotype was seen a few times. The rearrangement uses TRBV12-3 or TRBV12-4 and TRBJ1-2; D is possibly TRBD1 (6 bases). The V gene lost 1 base and the J gene lost 1 base, with 10 bases spanning the gap. This CDR3 spans 15 amino acids. The CDR3 sequence: CASSLVARGNYGYTF. Written as DNA, the CDR3 is TGTGCCAGCAGTTTAGTCGCCAGGGGTAACTATGGCTACACCTTC.

This clonotype was seen only a few times. The rearrangement joins TRBV4-3 to TRBJ2-1; D gene uncertain. The CDR3 has 13 amino acids. With 3 bases removed from V and 5 bases from J, the gap between germline ends came to 8 bases. From germline, CDR1 is LGHNA and CDR2 YSLEER. CDR3 coding DNA: TGCGCCAGCAGCCAGGAACAGAACAATGAGCAGTTCTTC. Translating it yields CASSQEQNNEQFF.

There are a few counts of this clonotype. The chain has TRBV6-1 and TRBJ2-7; D is uncertain. Germline CDR1 MNHNS, CDR2 SASEGT. The CDR3 contains 15 residues. Deletions cut 0 bases from V and 2 bases from J, with 11 bases between. CDR3 in amino acids: CASSEAAALPYEQYF. In DNA form, the CDR3 reads TGTGCCAGCAGTGAAGCGGCGGCCCTCCCCTACGAGCAGTACTTC.

The J gene is TRBJ1-6, the V gene TRBV6-1; tentatively, D is TRBD1 (6 bases). Germline V gives CDR1 MNHNS, CDR2 SASEGT. V was cut by 6 bases and J by 9 bases, with 21 bases left in between. The CDR3 has 16 amino acids. CDR3 bases: TGTGCCAGCAGCCGCACCAGGGTACAGGGATGTTCACCCCTCCACTTT. Translated, it gives CASSRTRVQGCSPLHF.